The source of this T cell receptor beta chain is a study of glioma-infiltrating T cells after dendritic cell vaccination. Whole-study context: Three intradermal dendritic cell vaccine injections were given every two weeks.

As to time point: after dendritic cell vaccination, including at tumor progression/relapse. Selection required adequate fresh-frozen tumor tissue plus more than two years' survival data. The table came from immunoSEQ multiplex PCR; TCRdb's copy has only in-frame clones and leaves some out. This sample has roughly 60,000 clones, with roughly 86% found just once. Trimming took 4 bases from V and 5 from J, leaving 17 bases between them. Germline CDR1 MNHEY, CDR2 SVGAGI. The CDR3 loop spans 15 amino acids. The receptor was isolated from a human donor with glioblastoma. The chain joins TRBV6-5 to TRBJ1-1; D is perhaps TRBD1 (5 bases). This sample comprised blood, obtained after dendritic cell vaccination. In nucleotides, the CDR3 is TGTGCCAGCAGTTCCGTAGTGGTGGGGGGGACTGAAGCTTTCTTT. Protein: CASSSVVVGGTEAFF.